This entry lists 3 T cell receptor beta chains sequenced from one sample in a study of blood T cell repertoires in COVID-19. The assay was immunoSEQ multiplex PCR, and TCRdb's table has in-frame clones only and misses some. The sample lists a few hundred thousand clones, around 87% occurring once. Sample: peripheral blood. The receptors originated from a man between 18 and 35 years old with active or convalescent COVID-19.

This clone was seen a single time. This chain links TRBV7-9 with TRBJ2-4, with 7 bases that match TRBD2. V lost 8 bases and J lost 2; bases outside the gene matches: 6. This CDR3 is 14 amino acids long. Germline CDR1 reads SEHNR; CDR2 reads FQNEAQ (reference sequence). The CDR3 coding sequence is TGTGCCAGCCTCGGGGAGGGCCCCAAAAACATTCAGTACTTC. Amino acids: CASLGEGPKNIQYF.

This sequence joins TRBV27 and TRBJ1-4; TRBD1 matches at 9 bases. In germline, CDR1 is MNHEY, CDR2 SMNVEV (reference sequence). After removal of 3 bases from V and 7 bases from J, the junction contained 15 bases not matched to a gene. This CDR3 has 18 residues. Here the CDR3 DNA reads TGTGCCAGCAGTTTCCGAGCGACCGGGACAGGGAGGCCTGAAAAACTGTTTTTT. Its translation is CASSFRATGTGRPEKLFF. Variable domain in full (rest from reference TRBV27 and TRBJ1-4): EAQVTQNPRYLITVTGKKLTVTCSQNMNHEYMSWYRQDPGLGLRQIYYSMNVEVTDKGDVPEGYKVSRKEKRNFPLILESPSPNQTSLYFCASSFRATGTGRPEKLFFGSGTQLSVL.

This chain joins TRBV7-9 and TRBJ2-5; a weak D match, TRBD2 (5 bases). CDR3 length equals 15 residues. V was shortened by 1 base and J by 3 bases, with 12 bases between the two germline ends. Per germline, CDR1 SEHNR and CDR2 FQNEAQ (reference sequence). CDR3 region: CASSLGWSGKETQYF. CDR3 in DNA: TGTGCCAGCAGCTTAGGGTGGAGCGGAAAAGAGACCCAGTACTTC.